The next 32 T cell receptor beta chains were all read from a single sample in a study of blood T cell repertoires in COVID-19. Clones were read by immunoSEQ multiplex PCR, and TCRdb kept only the in-frame ones, dropping some. The sample includes over 85,000 clones, less than 85% of them seen just once. The sequenced sample was peripheral blood. Every receptor here comes from a man older than 75 with acute or convalescent COVID-19.

Of note for this clone: The identical CDR3 is also encoded by other nucleotide sequences in the sample. V usage is TRBV7-2 and J usage is TRBJ1-5; tentative D call: TRBD1 (5 bases). V lost 3 bases, J lost 2 bases, and 5 bases lay in between. CDR1 SGHTA and CDR2 FQGNSA come from the germline V gene. This CDR3 is 13 amino acids long. The CDR3 coding sequence is TGTGCCAGCAGCTTGACAGGCAATCAGCCCCAGCATTTT. It codes for CASSLTGNQPQHF.

The rearrangement links TRBV28 to TRBJ1-2, with D perhaps TRBD1 (6 bases). Germline loops: CDR1 MDHEN, CDR2 SYDVKM. Trimming pared 6 bases from V and 5 bases from J, leaving 16 bases between. The CDR3 contains 14 residues. Here the CDR3 DNA reads TGTGCCAGCAGACCTCCCAGGGGACTATATGGCTACACCTTC. This encodes CASRPPRGLYGYTF.

The rearrangement joins TRBV9 to TRBJ1-6, with unresolved D. Trimming left V 4 bases short and J 6 bases short, with 20 bases between. The CDR3 runs 17 residues. Per germline, CDR1 SGDLS and CDR2 YYNGEE. CDR3 sequence: CASSTTIVAGSNSPLHF. DNA for the CDR3: TGTGCCAGCAGCACAACCATTGTAGCGGGAAGTAATTCACCCCTCCACTTT.

The chain employs TRBV2 and TRBJ1-2; tentative D call: TRBD1 (6 bases). V shed 0 bases and J shed 4 bases, with 9 bases lying between them. CDR3 length equals 14 residues. In germline, CDR1 is SNHLY, CDR2 FYNNEI. The CDR3 reads CASSEAGGGYGYTF. The DNA for the CDR3 is TGTGCCAGCAGTGAAGCAGGGGGGGGCTATGGCTACACCTTC. Together with reference TRBV2 and TRBJ1-2, the CDR3 gives the full variable domain: EPEVTQTPSHQVTQMGQEVILRCVPISNHLYFYWYRQILGQKVEFLVSFYNNEISEKSEIFDDQFSVERPDGSNFTLKIRSTKLEDSAMYFCASSEAGGGYGYTFGSGTRLTVV.

This clone has just one count. V gene TRBV11-3 combines with J gene TRBJ2-1; 8 bases are shared with TRBD2. CDR1 and CDR2 from the germline V gene are SGHNT and YENEEA. CDR3 length: 15 residues. Trimming took 6 bases from V and 7 from J; bases not matched to a gene: 11. CDR3 sequence (DNA): TGTGCCAGCAGTCTCCTAGCGGGCGCGGGGAATGAGCAGTTCTTC. This encodes CASSLLAGAGNEQFF.

In its sample, this clone was seen once. This chain joins TRBV10-3 and TRBJ1-1, with TRBD1 identical over 8 bases. Germline V gene sequence: CDR1 ENHRY, CDR2 SYGVKD. The CDR3 covers 14 residues. The V segment lost 6 bases and the J segment 5 bases; nucleotides outside the gene matches: 8. CDR3 residues: CAIRATGGETEAFF. In DNA, the CDR3 is TGTGCCATCAGAGCCACAGGGGGTGAGACTGAAGCTTTCTTT.

The gene calls are TRBV6-2 or TRBV6-3 and TRBJ2-5; 7 nucleotides match TRBD2. Per the germline V gene, CDR1 is MNHEY and CDR2 is SVGEGT. The CDR3 runs 13 residues. V trimming: 2 bases; J trimming: 5 bases; junction bases outside the gene matches: 2. Written as DNA, the CDR3 is TGTGCCAGCAGTTACGCGGGAGTGGAGACCCAGTACTTC. Encoded protein: CASSYAGVETQYF.

The CDR3 DNA is TGTGCCAGCAGCCAAGTTGTTACGGGGGGTACTGAAGCTTTCTTT. Translated, it gives CASSQVVTGGTEAFF. The V gene is TRBV3-1 (or the pseudogene TRBV3-2), the J gene TRBJ1-1; possibly TRBD1 for D (5 bases). V was pared by 1 base and J by 5 bases, with 14 bases between. Germline V lookup: CDR1 LGHDT, CDR2 YNNKEL (reference sequence). CDR3 length: 15 residues.

The chain carries TRBV25-1 and TRBJ1-1; D possibly corresponds to TRBD1 (5 bases). The CDR3 sequence is 13 residues long. Germline V gene sequence: CDR1 MGHDK, CDR2 SYGVNS. Trimming removed 10 bases from V and 6 bases from J, with 18 bases in between. The CDR3 region is CATRTTAMAEAFF. CDR3 bases: TGTGCCACCAGGACAACCGCTATGGCTGAAGCTTTCTTT.

The V gene is TRBV5-4, the J gene TRBJ2-3; D call uncertain. The length of the CDR3 is 13 residues. The germline gives CDR1 SGHNT, CDR2 YYREEE (reference sequence). Trimming took 1 base from V and 0 from J, leaving 3 bases between them. Here the CDR3 reads CASSLTSTDTQYF. The CDR3 DNA reads TGTGCCAGCAGCTTGACTAGCACAGATACGCAGTATTTT.

The chain employs TRBV7-2 and TRBJ1-4, with 8 bases matching TRBD1. This CDR3 spans 15 amino acids. Germline V gene lookup returns CDR1 SGHTA and CDR2 FQGNSA. The J segment lost 7 bases and the V segment lost 5 bases, leaving 9 bases of the junction unmatched. CDR3 DNA: TGTGCCAGCAGCACCCGACAGGGGATCGTTGAAAAACTGTTTTTT. Translation: CASSTRQGIVEKLFF. Variable domain in full (rest from reference TRBV7-2 and TRBJ1-4): GAGVSQSPSNKVTEKGKDVELRCDPISGHTALYWYRQSLGQGLEFLIYFQGNSAPDKSGLPSDRFSAERTGGSVSTLTIQRTQQEDSAVYLCASSTRQGIVEKLFFGSGTQLSVL.

V gene TRBV7-3 combines with J gene TRBJ1-2; tentative D call: TRBD1 (6 bases). This CDR3 is built from 16 residues. The V end was cut by 1 base, the J end by 1 base, with 13 bases between. The V gene's germline CDR1 is SGHTA and CDR2 FQGTGA. CDR3 loop: CASSLIPRTVNYGYTF. For the CDR3, the DNA is TGTGCCAGCAGCTTAATTCCGCGGACAGTTAACTATGGCTACACCTTC.

The genes are TRBV30 and TRBJ2-7, with 10 bases that match TRBD2. In germline, CDR1 is GTSNPN, CDR2 SVGIG (reference sequence). The CDR3 loop spans 14 amino acids. With V trimmed by 8 bases and J by 2 bases, 9 bases remained unmatched. CDR3 sequence reads: CAAGLARPTYEQYF. The CDR3 nucleotides are TGTGCCGCGGGACTAGCGAGACCCACCTACGAGCAGTACTTC.

The chain has TRBV28 and TRBJ2-1; TRBD1 is a possible D gene (5 bases). CDR3 length equals 15 residues. V lost 3 bases to trimming and J lost 5 bases, with 14 bases between them. Germline CDR1 reads MDHEN; CDR2 reads SYDVKM. The CDR3 bases are TGTGCCAGCAGTTTGTCCCAGGGCCCCAACAATGAGCAGTTCTTC. It codes for CASSLSQGPNNEQFF.

This clone has a single count. The chain links TRBV5-1 to TRBJ2-7; tentative D call: TRBD2 (5 bases). The CDR3 is 16 residues long. Germline lookup yields CDR1 SGHRS and CDR2 YFSETQ. V was clipped by 0 bases and J by 0 bases, with 13 bases between them. The CDR3 DNA is TGCGCCAGCAGCTTGGTCGGGGAACTTGGCTCCTACGAGCAGTACTTC. It is translated as CASSLVGELGSYEQYF.

The V gene is TRBV24-1, the J gene TRBJ2-1; 10 bases fit TRBD1. The CDR3 loop spans 18 amino acids. Germline V gene sequence: CDR1 KGHDR, CDR2 SFDVKD. J gave up 4 bases and V 1 base, and 9 bases lay outside the gene matches. In nucleotides, the CDR3 is TGTGCCACCAGTGATTTCCGGCCCCGGACAGGGGGATACAATGAGCAGTTCTTC. Its translation: CATSDFRPRTGGYNEQFF.

The genes are TRBV15 and TRBJ2-7; 11 nucleotides align to TRBD1. The CDR3 is 15 residues long. The V gene end was trimmed by 6 bases and the J gene end by 5 bases; junction bases not matched to a gene: 9. Germline lookup yields CDR1 LNHNV and CDR2 YYDKDF (reference sequence). In DNA, the CDR3 is TGTGCCACCAGGAGGATTGGGACAGGGGGTCACGAGCAGTACTTC. The encoded protein is CATRRIGTGGHEQYF. Full variable domain (rest looked up from reference TRBV15 and TRBJ2-7): DAMVIQNPRYQVTQFGKPVTLSCSQTLNHNVMYWYQQKSSQAPKLLFHYYDKDFNNEADTPDNFQSRRPNTSFCFLDIRSPGLGDTAMYLCATRRIGTGGHEQYFGPGTRLTVT.

The rearrangement uses TRBV28 and TRBJ1-2, with 8 bases matching TRBD1. J lost 4 bases, V lost 10 bases, and 11 bases had no gene match. Germline V gene sequence: CDR1 MDHEN, CDR2 SYDVKM. The CDR3 contains 14 residues. CDR3 nucleotide sequence: TGTGCCATCAATCCTCAGGGGGCGGCCTATGGCTACACCTTC. Translation gives CAINPQGAAYGYTF.

This chain uses TRBV3-1 (or the pseudogene TRBV3-2) with TRBJ2-5; D gene ambiguous. V lost 0 bases and J lost 5, with 7 bases in between. Germline values: CDR1 LGHDT, CDR2 YNNKEL (reference sequence). The CDR3 loop spans 13 amino acids. The CDR3 region has the DNA TGTGCCAGCAGCCAAGATCTGTTGGAGACCCAGTACTTC. This encodes CASSQDLLETQYF.

The chain carries TRBV19 and TRBJ2-1; 8 bases map to TRBD2. The trim removed 5 bases at V and 7 bases at J, leaving 4 bases unmatched. The CDR3 is 13 residues long. Germline CDR1 LNHDA, CDR2 SQIVND (reference sequence). The CDR3 protein is CASSYSGMNEQFF. The CDR3 DNA reads as TGTGCCAGTAGTTATAGCGGGATGAATGAGCAGTTCTTC.

CDR3 in amino acids: CASSLTGATNEKLFF. The CDR3 DNA reads as TGTGCCAGCAGTTTAACAGGCGCAACTAATGAAAAACTGTTTTTT. The V and J genes are TRBV28 and TRBJ1-4; TRBD1 might be the D (5 bases). Germline V gene sequence: CDR1 MDHEN, CDR2 SYDVKM. The V end was cut by 2 bases, the J end by 0 bases, with 7 bases between. The CDR3 extends over 15 amino acids.

This chain uses TRBV4-3 with TRBJ2-7; 10 positions agree with TRBD2. With 3 bases clipped from V and 3 bases from J, the junction kept 8 bases outside the gene matches. From germline, CDR1 is LGHNA and CDR2 YSLEER. The CDR3 spans 16 residues. CDR3 protein: CASSHSTGTSVYEQYF. The CDR3 DNA reads as TGCGCCAGCAGCCATTCCACCGGGACTAGCGTCTACGAGCAGTACTTC.

This clone was picked up a small number of times. The chain employs TRBV24-1 and TRBJ2-2; maybe TRBD1 (6 bases). The CDR3 length is 20 residues. Trimming took 3 bases from V and 0 from J, leaving 22 bases between them. Germline V gene sequence: CDR1 KGHDR, CDR2 SFDVKD. Written as DNA, the CDR3 is TGTGCCACCAGTGATACAGGTCCCTCTGGACAGTTCGCGAACACCGGGGAGCTGTTTTTT. It translates to CATSDTGPSGQFANTGELFF.

This chain links TRBV23-1 with TRBJ1-2, with TRBD1 matching over 7 bases. TRBV23-1 is an open reading frame whose function is uncertain. V gave up 11 bases and J gave up 8 bases; unmatched junction bases: 5. This CDR3 is built from 10 residues. CDR3 amino acids: CAHRGGGYTF. Written as DNA, the CDR3 is TGCGCCCACAGGGGTGGGGGCTACACCTTC.

V usage is TRBV15 and J usage is TRBJ2-1; D is unresolved. V dropped 0 bases and J dropped 9 bases, with 9 bases sitting between them. CDR1 and CDR2 (germline): LNHNV, YYDKDF (reference sequence). The CDR3 totals 13 residues. The CDR3 spells CATSRELHTEQFF. CDR3 DNA sequence: TGTGCCACCAGCAGAGAACTACATACTGAGCAGTTCTTC.

The rearrangement joins TRBV18 to TRBJ1-1, with TRBD1 as a possible D gene (6 bases). CDR1 and CDR2 (germline): KGHSH, LQKENI. CDR3 size: 13 residues. V was pared by 2 bases and J by 6 bases, with 10 bases between. The CDR3 is CASSPTGRAEAFF. In DNA, the CDR3 is TGTGCCAGCTCACCAACAGGGAGAGCTGAAGCTTTCTTT.

This rearrangement joins TRBV7-9 to TRBJ2-7; possible D gene TRBD1, 6 bases. The length of the CDR3 is 17 residues. The germline V and J ends were trimmed by 5 bases and 0 bases, with 20 bases remaining between them. Looked up from germline, CDR1 is SEHNR and CDR2 is FQNEAQ (reference sequence). The CDR3 is CASSRYVGAPTSYEQYF. DNA for the CDR3: TGTGCCAGCAGCCGGTACGTGGGGGCACCGACCTCCTACGAGCAGTACTTC. Full variable domain (rest looked up from reference TRBV7-9 and TRBJ2-7): DTGVSQNPRHKITKRGQNVTFRCDPISEHNRLYWYRQTLGQGPEFLTYFQNEAQLEKSRLLSDRFSAERPKGSFSTLEIQRTEQGDSAMYLCASSRYVGAPTSYEQYFGPGTRLTVT.

The chain joins TRBV30 to TRBJ2-2; 15 bases align to TRBD2. The CDR3 is 19 amino acids. V shed 1 base and J 0 bases; nucleotides not matched to a gene: 6. Germline-derived CDR1 and CDR2 are GTSNPN and SVGIG (reference sequence). This CDR3 is CAWSGGTSGRPANTGELFF. CDR3 coding DNA: TGTGCCTGGAGTGGCGGGACTAGCGGGAGGCCCGCGAACACCGGGGAGCTGTTTTTT.

This rearrangement joins TRBV6-2 or TRBV6-3 to TRBJ2-2, with TRBD2 as a possible D gene (6 bases). Trimming shortened V by 5 bases and J by 2 bases, and 15 bases separated the two germline ends. This CDR3 region has 16 residues. CDR1 and CDR2 (germline): MNHEY, SVGEGT. The CDR3 DNA is TGTGCCAGCAGTACCCTCCGGGACTCTAACACCGGGGAGCTGTTTTTT. Translation: CASSTLRDSNTGELFF.

The chain combines TRBV12-5 with TRBJ2-2; 8 nucleotides agree with TRBD2. Germline V gene sequence: CDR1 LGHNT, CDR2 FRNRAP. The J segment lost 4 bases and the V segment lost 2 bases, leaving 15 bases of the junction unmatched. The CDR3 has 19 amino acids. The CDR3 DNA reads TGTGCTAGTGGTTTGCAAACCGGTAGGAGCGGGAGTCCCACCGGGGAGCTGTTTTTT. Protein product: CASGLQTGRSGSPTGELFF.

The chain combines TRBV11-2 with TRBJ1-1; D ambiguous. Between the trimmed V and J ends, which lost 5 bases and 4 bases, there was a span of 14 bases. The CDR3 is made up of 14 amino acids. Per the germline V gene, CDR1 is SGHAT and CDR2 is FQNNGV. The CDR3 sequence is CASSPERVTTEAFF. Written as DNA, the CDR3 is TGTGCCAGCAGCCCCGAGCGGGTTACCACTGAAGCTTTCTTT.

This chain uses TRBV5-8 with TRBJ2-2; D gene ambiguous. This CDR3 spans 13 amino acids. Trimming shortened V by 2 bases and J by 8 bases, and 10 bases separated the two germline ends. Germline V gene lookup returns CDR1 SGHTS and CDR2 YDEGEE. The CDR3 spells CASSFQISGELFF. CDR3 in DNA: TGTGCCAGCAGCTTCCAGATCTCGGGGGAGCTGTTTTTT.